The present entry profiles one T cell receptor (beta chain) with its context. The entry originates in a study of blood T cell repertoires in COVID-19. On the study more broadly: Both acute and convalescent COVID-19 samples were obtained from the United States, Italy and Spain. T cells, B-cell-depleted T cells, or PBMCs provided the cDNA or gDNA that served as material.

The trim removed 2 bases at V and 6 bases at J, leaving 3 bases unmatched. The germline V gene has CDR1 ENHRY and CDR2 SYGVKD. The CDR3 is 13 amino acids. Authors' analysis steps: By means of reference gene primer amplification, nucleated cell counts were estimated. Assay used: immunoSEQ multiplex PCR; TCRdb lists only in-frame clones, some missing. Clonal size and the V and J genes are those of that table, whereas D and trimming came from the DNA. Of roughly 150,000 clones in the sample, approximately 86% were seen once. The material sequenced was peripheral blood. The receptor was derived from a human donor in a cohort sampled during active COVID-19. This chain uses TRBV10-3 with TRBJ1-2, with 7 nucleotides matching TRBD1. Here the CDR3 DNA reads TGTGCCATCAGTGAGCCGACAGGGAATGGCTACACCTTC. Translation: CAISEPTGNGYTF.